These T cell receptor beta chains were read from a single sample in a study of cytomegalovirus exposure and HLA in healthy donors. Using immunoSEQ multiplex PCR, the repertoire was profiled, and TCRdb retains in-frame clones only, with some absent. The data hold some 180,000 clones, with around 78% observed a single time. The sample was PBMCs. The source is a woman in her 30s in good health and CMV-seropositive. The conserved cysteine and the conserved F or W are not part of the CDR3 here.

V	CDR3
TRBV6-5	ATYRDTNYGYT
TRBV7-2	ASSPGTDLYNEQF
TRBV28	ASSGSGTGEETQY
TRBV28	ASAGRHTNEKLF
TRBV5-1	ASSPGGKDTEAF
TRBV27	ASSFPSGDRGGWPQH
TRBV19	ASSPGAGRETQY
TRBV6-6	ASSYNRGSSYEQY
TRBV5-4	ASSSRQAGQETQY
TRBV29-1	SAGQLNEKLF
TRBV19	ASSIVSQETQY
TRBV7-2	ASSLSRGYGYT
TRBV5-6	ASSLVQRPDTEAF
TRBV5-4	ASSLTGGILEAF
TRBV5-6	ASSLPTGTSGNEQF
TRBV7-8	ASSTGTGGPYNEQF
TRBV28	ASNEGGMNTEAF
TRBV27	ASKQGLSYNEQF
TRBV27	ASRRTGTDTQY
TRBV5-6	ASSFRYGSYEQY
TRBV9	ASSKQGAYGETQY
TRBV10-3	AIRPQGGEAF
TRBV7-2	ASSLDGTLSYEQY
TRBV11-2	ASSRDRGNYGYT
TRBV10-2	ASSWGDSYYEQY
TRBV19	ASSRSYMGPDAHSSYEQY
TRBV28	ATNQGAVYGYT
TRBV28	AGSSGTSTDTQY